Listed here are 11 T cell receptor beta chains from one sample, sequenced in a study of blood T cells in healthy people across ages. A second about 7 to 11 cycle PCR used barcoded and J-beta primers. TCRdb fed the 5' RACE reads into MiXCR, producing one record per CDR3 protein. The sample shows hundreds of thousands of distinct CDR3 sequences, 52% of them seen only once. Material for sequencing was blood. Source of these receptors: an elderly woman in good health.

This clonotype has just a few counts. The chain has TRBV12-3 or TRBV12-4 and TRBJ2-7; D is uncertain. Trimming cost V 4 bases and J 2 bases, with 9 bases left between them. There are 13 residues in the CDR3. CDR3 bases: TGTGCCAGCAGTTCATCCACTACCTACGAGCAGTACTTC. It yields the protein CASSSSTTYEQYF.

This clonotype came up many times. V is TRBV7-8 and J is TRBJ1-5; tentatively, D is TRBD1 (5 bases). The V end was cut by 0 bases, the J end by 0 bases, with 18 bases between. The CDR3 runs 19 residues. The germline V gene has CDR1 SGHVS and CDR2 FQNEAQ. The CDR3 region is CASSLAPRAPVYSNQPQHF. CDR3 in DNA: TGTGCCAGCAGCTTAGCGCCCAGGGCACCCGTTTATAGCAATCAGCCCCAGCATTTT.

This sequence joins TRBV2 and TRBJ1-4; D may be TRBD1 (5 bases). V was clipped by 7 bases and J by 14 bases, with 14 bases between them. Per the germline V gene, CDR1 is SNHLY and CDR2 is FYNNEI. This CDR3 comprises 11 residues. For the CDR3, the DNA is TGTGCCAGCACCCCCGGGACGACCCTGTTTTTT. Residues: CASTPGTTLFF.

The count of this clonotype is one. A read error may be the cause here, since a much bigger clone is one base away. The chain carries TRBV28 and TRBJ1-2, with D possibly being TRBD1 (5 bases). Per germline, CDR1 MDHEN and CDR2 SYDVKM. V lost 2 bases to trimming and J lost 6 bases, with 13 bases between them. The CDR3 runs 14 residues. CDR3 DNA sequence: TGTGCCAGCAGTTTAGGGGGAGGCGCCAATGGCTACACCTTC. This sequence encodes CASSLGGGANGYTF.

This clonotype was seen at least ten times. The J gene is TRBJ2-1, the V gene TRBV6-6; the D is unclear. Germline CDR1 is MNHNY and CDR2 is SVGAGI (reference sequence). The CDR3 extends over 16 amino acids. V lost 0 bases and J 0 bases, leaving 9 bases between the germline ends. DNA for the CDR3: TGTGCCAGCAGTTACTCAAGAGAGAGCTCCTACAATGAGCAGTTCTTC. This translates into CASSYSRESSYNEQFF.

There are many counts of this clonotype. The rearrangement uses TRBV3-1 and TRBJ2-1; D not resolved. This CDR3 comprises 14 residues. Germline values: CDR1 LGHDT, CDR2 YNNKEL (reference sequence). With 4 bases removed from V and 7 bases from J, the gap between germline ends came to 14 bases. The CDR3 sequence is CASSRGEPRNEQFF. In DNA, the CDR3 is TGTGCCAGCAGCCGAGGTGAGCCTCGGAATGAGCAGTTCTTC.

In this sample, this clonotype turned up once. A much larger clone differs by one base, so this may be a read error. The genes are TRBV20-1 and TRBJ2-4; the D is unclear. The J call is uncertain, as TRBJ2-7 better fits the DNA end. Germline CDR1 is DFQATT and CDR2 is SNEGSKA (reference sequence). The length of the CDR3 is 12 residues. The CDR3 is CNARLGAYEQYF. The CDR3, as DNA: TGCAATGCTAGATTGGGCGCCTACGAGCAGTACTTC.

The chain has TRBV9 and TRBJ2-7; D is possibly TRBD1 (5 bases). V lost 0 bases to trimming and J lost 7 bases, with 17 bases between them. Germline V CDR1 and CDR2: SGDLS, YYNGEE. There are 15 residues in the CDR3. This CDR3 reads CASSVDDSVFNEQYF. The CDR3 DNA sequence: TGTGCCAGCAGCGTAGATGACAGCGTCTTCAATGAGCAGTACTTC. The variable domain in full, with the rest retrieved from reference TRBV9 and TRBJ2-7, is DSGVTQTPKHLITATGQRVTLRCSPRSGDLSVYWYQQSLDQGLQFLIQYYNGEERAKGNILERFSAQQFPDLHSELNLSSLELGDSALYFCASSVDDSVFNEQYFGPGTRLTVT.

The J gene is TRBJ1-5, the V gene TRBV3-1, with D unresolved. This CDR3 region has 14 residues. Germline V gene sequence: CDR1 LGHDT, CDR2 YNNKEL (reference sequence). V lost 1 base and J lost 10, with 14 bases in between. CDR3 sequence (DNA): TGTGCCAGCAGCCAAGGGCCAACCCTGGGACCCCAGCATTTT. Protein product: CASSQGPTLGPQHF.

This clonotype was seen more than once but under ten times. The gene calls are TRBV18 and TRBJ2-7; 11 nucleotides match TRBD1. The end of the DNA aligns better with TRBJ2-5, so the J call may be wrong. The CDR3 contains 15 residues. The germline gives CDR1 KGHSH, CDR2 LQKENI. The CDR3 nucleotides read TGTGCCAGCTCACCACCGGGGACAGGGGGAGAGACCCAGTACTTC. Translating it yields CASSPPGTGGETQYF.

J is TRBJ1-3 and V is TRBV5-5, with 8 bases that match TRBD1. The CDR3 runs to 12 residues. The trim removed 2 bases at V and 8 bases at J, leaving 0 bases unmatched. Germline values: CDR1 SGHKS, CDR2 YYEKEE (reference sequence). The CDR3 DNA follows: TGTGCCAGCAGCTTACAGGGGGACACCATATATTTT. The encoded protein is CASSLQGDTIYF.